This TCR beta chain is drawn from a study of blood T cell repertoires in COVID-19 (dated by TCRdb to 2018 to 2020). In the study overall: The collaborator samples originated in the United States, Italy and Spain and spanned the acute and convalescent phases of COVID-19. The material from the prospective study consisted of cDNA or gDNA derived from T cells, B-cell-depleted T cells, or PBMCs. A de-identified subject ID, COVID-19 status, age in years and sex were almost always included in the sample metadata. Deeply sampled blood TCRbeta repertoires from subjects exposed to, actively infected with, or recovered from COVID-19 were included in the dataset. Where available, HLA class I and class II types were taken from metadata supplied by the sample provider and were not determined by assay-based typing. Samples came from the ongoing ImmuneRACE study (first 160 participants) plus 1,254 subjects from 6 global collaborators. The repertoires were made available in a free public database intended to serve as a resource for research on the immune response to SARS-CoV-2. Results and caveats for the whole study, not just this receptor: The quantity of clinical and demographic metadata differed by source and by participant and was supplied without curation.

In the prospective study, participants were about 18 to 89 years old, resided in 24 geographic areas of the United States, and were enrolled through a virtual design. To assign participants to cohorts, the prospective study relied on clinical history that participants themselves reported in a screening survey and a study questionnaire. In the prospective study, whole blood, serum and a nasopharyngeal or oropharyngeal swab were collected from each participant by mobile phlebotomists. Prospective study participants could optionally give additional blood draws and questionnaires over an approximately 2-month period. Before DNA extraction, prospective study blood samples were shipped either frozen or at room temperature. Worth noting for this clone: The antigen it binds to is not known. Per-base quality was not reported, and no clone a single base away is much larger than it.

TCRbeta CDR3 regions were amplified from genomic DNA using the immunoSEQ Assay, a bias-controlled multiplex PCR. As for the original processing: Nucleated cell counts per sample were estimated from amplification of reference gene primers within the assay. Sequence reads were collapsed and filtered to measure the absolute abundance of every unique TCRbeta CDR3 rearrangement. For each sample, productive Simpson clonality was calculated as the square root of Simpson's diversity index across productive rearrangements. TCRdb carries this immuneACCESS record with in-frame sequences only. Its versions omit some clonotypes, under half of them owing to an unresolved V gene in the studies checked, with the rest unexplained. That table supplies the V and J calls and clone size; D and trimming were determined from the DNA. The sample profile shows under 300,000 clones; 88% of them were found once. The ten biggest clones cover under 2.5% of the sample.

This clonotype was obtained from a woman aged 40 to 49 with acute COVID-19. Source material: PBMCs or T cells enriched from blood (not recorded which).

The CDR3 reads CASRDTNQPQHF. The nucleotide sequence reads as follows: TGCGCCAGCAGGGACACCAATCAGCCCCAGCATTTT. The rearranged segments are TRBV10-2 and TRBJ1-5, and the D gene may be TRBD1, 5 bases matching. V loses 6 bases, J loses 3 bases, and the germline ends lie 6 bases apart. From its cysteine to its phenylalanine, the CDR3 spans 12 amino acids. Here the CDR3 DNA is all that survives: 36 bases in frame from base 1. For CDR1 and CDR2, the germline V gene lists WSHSY and SAAADI.